This T cell receptor (beta chain) was identified in a study of CD8 T cells in ankylosing spondylitis. TCR beta libraries were made by quantitative 5'-RACE with molecular barcodes. TCRdb redid the calling of the 5' RACE reads with MiXCR, one entry per CDR3 protein. This table has a few hundred thousand distinct CDR3 sequences, 8% appearing once. About this clonotype: Its antigen is as yet unknown.

Study conclusions and caveats: Reported data indicate significant enrichment of disease-linked clones within matched ankylosing spondylitis synovial fluid. A TCR beta motif made of several highly homologous variants seemed typical of ankylosing spondylitis blood.

V trimming: 1 base; J trimming: 4 bases; junction bases outside the gene matches: 17. CDR1 and CDR2 from the germline V gene are KGHSH and LQKENI. This CDR3 is built from 19 residues. V is TRBV18 and J is TRBJ1-2, with 8 bases aligning to TRBD1. The clonotype originates from a male donor with ankylosing spondylitis. Material for sequencing was blood, either unsorted or a sorted T cell fraction (not recorded which). The CDR3, as DNA: TGTGCCAGCTCACCACGAGACCGGGACAGGAGCCAGGCGGTCTATGGCTACACCTTC. This codes for CASSPRDRDRSQAVYGYTF.